Detailed here is one T cell receptor beta chain. Antigen: not known. This specimen comes from a study of CD4+ T cells in melanoma. Study-wide results and limits: A reported correlation linked neoantigen-specific CD4+ T cells to CD8+, macrophage and B cell function. Diverse differentiation states were reported for melanoma neoantigen-specific CD4+ T cells.

TCRdb keeps only in-frame clones here, not all; method: immunoSEQ multiplex PCR. The sample records about 50,000 clones, 80% to 90% being singletons. This CDR3 has 12 residues. V was trimmed by 4 bases and J by 4 bases, leaving 10 bases between them. Germline V CDR1 and CDR2: GTSNPN, SVGIG (reference sequence). The sequence came from a human donor with melanoma. The V call is TRBV30, the J call TRBJ1-2; D gene ambiguous. The sequenced sample was peripheral blood. CDR3 residues: CAWISGSYGYTF. The DNA for the CDR3 is TGTGCCTGGATCTCGGGCAGCTATGGCTACACCTTC.